This TCR beta chain was documented in a study of neoadjuvant anti-PD-1 for oral cavity cancer. Across the whole study: Before surgery, most patients got three to four biweekly 3 mg/kg nivolumab doses. General study results and limits: Each response group had just a few patients in TCR analyses.

Comment on this clone: Its antigen is unidentified.

CDR1 and CDR2 (germline): SGHAT, FQNNGV. After removal of 2 bases from V and 6 bases from J, the junction contained 10 bases not matched to a gene. The CDR3 contains 17 residues. Most PBMC samples had 480 ng input DNA in six replicates. The table came from immunoSEQ multiplex PCR; TCRdb's copy has only in-frame clones and leaves some out. Of some 14,000 clones in the sample, around 70% were seen once. Time point meaning: after neoadjuvant nivolumab, at surgical resection. This specimen was PBMCs, taken after nivolumab (anti-PD-1) treatment. The chain is built from TRBV11-2 and TRBJ2-7; 13 positions agree with TRBD2. This clonotype originated in a person aged 35-79 years with oral cavity squamous cell carcinoma. The CDR3 spells CASSLTRGTSGKFEQYF. The CDR3 DNA follows: TGTGCCAGCAGCTTAACCCGGGGGACTAGCGGGAAATTCGAGCAGTACTTC.